The sequence of this T cell receptor beta chain was determined in a study of cytomegalovirus exposure and HLA in healthy donors. Study-level results: Researchers counted around 170 TCR beta chains as cytomegalovirus-associated.

With respect to this clone: Its antigen remains unidentified.

Germline lookup yields CDR1 MNHEY and CDR2 SMNVEV (reference sequence). This CDR3 has 15 amino acids. The J segment lost 8 bases and the V segment lost 5 bases, leaving 9 bases of the junction unmatched. Assay used: immunoSEQ multiplex PCR; TCRdb lists only in-frame clones, some missing. The sample shows some 130,000 clones, approximately 89% of them seen only once. The material sequenced was PBMCs. The genes are TRBV27 and TRBJ2-1; 10 bases fit TRBD1. The source of this sequence is a young woman in good health and CMV-seronegative. CDR3 DNA: TGTGCCAGCAGTCTATGGGGACAGGGGAAGTATGAGCAGTTCTTC. Translation gives CASSLWGQGKYEQFF.